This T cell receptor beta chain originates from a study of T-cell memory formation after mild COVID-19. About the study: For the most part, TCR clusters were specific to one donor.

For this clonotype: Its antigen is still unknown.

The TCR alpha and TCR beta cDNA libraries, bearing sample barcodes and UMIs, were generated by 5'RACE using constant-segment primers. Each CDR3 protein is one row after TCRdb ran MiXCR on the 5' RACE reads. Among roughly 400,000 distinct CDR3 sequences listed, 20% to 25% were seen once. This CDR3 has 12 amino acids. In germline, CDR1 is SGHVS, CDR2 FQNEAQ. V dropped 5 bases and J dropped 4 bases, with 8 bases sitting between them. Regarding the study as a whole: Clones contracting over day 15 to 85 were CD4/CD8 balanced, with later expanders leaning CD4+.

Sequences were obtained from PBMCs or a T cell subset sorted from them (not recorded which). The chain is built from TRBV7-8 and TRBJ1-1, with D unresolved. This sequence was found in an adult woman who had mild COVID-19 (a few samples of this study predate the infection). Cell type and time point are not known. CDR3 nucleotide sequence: TGTGCCAGCAGCCCCCAGGTCACTGAAGCTTTCTTT. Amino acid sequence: CASSPQVTEAFF.